Each of the 9 T cell receptor beta chains below was sequenced from the same sample in a study of human T cells and chemical hapten exposure. It was from unfractionated whole blood that total RNA was extracted. TCRdb re-derived calls from the 5' RACE reads in MiXCR, one entry per CDR3 protein. The sample includes about 140,000 distinct CDR3 sequences, roughly 4.1% of them seen just once. The receptors come from a female donor in good health.

In its sample, this clonotype was seen many times. This chain connects TRBV5-1 to TRBJ2-2; no firm D call. The CDR3 runs to 13 residues. V lost 5 bases to trimming and J lost 4 bases, with 9 bases between them. CDR1 and CDR2 (germline): SGHRS, YFSETQ. The CDR3 loop is CASRPTSTGELFF. Written as DNA, the CDR3 is TGCGCCAGCAGGCCCACATCCACCGGGGAGCTGTTTTTT.

The table lists this clonotype with many counts. The CDR3 here is CASSLALAGGYNEQFF. The DNA for the CDR3 is TGTGCCAGCAGCTTAGCTCTAGCGGGGGGCTACAATGAGCAGTTCTTC. This sequence joins TRBV7-9 and TRBJ2-1; 11 bases line up with TRBD2. The CDR3 is 16 residues long. CDR1 is SEHNR, CDR2 FQNEAQ, per germline (reference sequence). Trimming removed 0 bases from V and 3 bases from J; junction bases left unmatched: 1.

This clonotype was counted ten times or more. The rearrangement links TRBV2 to TRBJ1-2; no clear D. The ends were cut back, 3 bases at V and 6 bases at J, with 17 bases in the middle. The CDR3 runs 15 residues. Germline CDR1 and CDR2: SNHLY and FYNNEI. CDR3 amino acids: CASSDPLRRGDGYTF. The CDR3 DNA reads as TGTGCCAGCAGTGATCCCCTTCGACGGGGAGATGGCTACACCTTC.

There are many counts of this clonotype. The V gene is TRBV29-1, the J gene TRBJ1-2; 8 positions agree with TRBD1. The J segment lost 3 bases and the V segment lost 6 bases, leaving 3 bases of the junction unmatched. Germline V gene data show CDR1 as SQVTM and CDR2 as ANQGSEA. The CDR3 runs 12 residues. CDR3 coding DNA: TGCAGCGTGCCGGGACAGGACTATGGCTACACCTTC. Residues: CSVPGQDYGYTF.

This clonotype has ten or more counts. The chain uses TRBV6-6 and TRBJ1-1; no definite D call. With 2 bases removed from V and 4 bases from J, the gap between germline ends came to 8 bases. The V gene's germline CDR1 is MNHNY and CDR2 SVGAGI (reference sequence). The CDR3 has 13 residues. CDR3 sequence (DNA): TGTGCCAGCAGTTACGGGTCGGCCACTGAAGCTTTCTTT. The encoded protein is CASSYGSATEAFF.

The sample holds many counts of this clonotype. The chain combines TRBV5-1 with TRBJ2-3; D is possibly TRBD2 (6 bases). Trimming removed 2 bases from V and 8 bases from J, with 15 bases in between. The germline V gene encodes CDR1 SGHRS and CDR2 YFSETQ. CDR3 length: 14 residues. This chain's CDR3 is CASSFERTISTQYF. The CDR3 coding sequence is TGCGCCAGCAGCTTCGAACGGACTATTTCTACGCAGTATTTT.

This clonotype occurred many times. J is TRBJ2-7 and V is TRBV12-3 or TRBV12-4; 10 bases fit TRBD1. This CDR3 has 15 residues. Trimming took 4 bases from V and 2 from J; bases not matched to a gene: 5. This CDR3 reads CASSYTGTGAYEQYF. DNA for the CDR3: TGTGCCAGCAGTTATACCGGGACAGGGGCCTACGAGCAGTACTTC.

V usage is TRBV2 and J usage is TRBJ2-7; D possibly uses TRBD1 or TRBD2 (5 bases each). The germline V gene has CDR1 SNHLY and CDR2 FYNNEI. The V end lost 5 bases, the J end lost 0 bases, and 14 bases lay between the germline ends. CDR3 length: 15 amino acids. CDR3 nucleotides: TGTGCCAGCAGTCGGACGGGACGGCGCTCCTACGAGCAGTACTTC. It yields the protein CASSRTGRRSYEQYF.

This clonotype was detected ten times or more. The rearrangement uses TRBV18 and TRBJ1-1; TRBD1 agrees at 7 bases. There are 14 residues in the CDR3. The germline V gene has CDR1 KGHSH and CDR2 LQKENI. With V trimmed by 3 bases and J by 1 base, 2 bases remained unmatched. The CDR3: CASSPRQGNTEAFF. The CDR3 nucleotides are TGTGCCAGCTCACCCCGACAGGGGAACACTGAAGCTTTCTTT.